Listed here are 20 T cell receptor beta chains from one sample, sequenced in a study of blood T cell repertoires in COVID-19. Libraries were prepared by immunoSEQ multiplex PCR; TCRdb keeps only in-frame clonotypes and omits some of them. The sample has about 120,000 clones, approximately 86% seen once; the top ten hold roughly 4.5%. Sequenced material: peripheral blood. These receptor sequences come from a man between 35 and 55 years old with acute or convalescent COVID-19.

The CDR3 DNA is TGTGCCAGCAGCCAAGAGGCCGGTCTCGGGTCACCCCTCCACTTT. This codes for CASSQEAGLGSPLHF. The chain employs TRBV4-2 and TRBJ1-6; D is undetermined. The V end lost 0 bases, the J end lost 10 bases, and 13 bases lay between the germline ends. Germline assignment: CDR1 LGHNA and CDR2 YNFKEQ. This CDR3 contains 15 residues.

This chain links TRBV7-9 with TRBJ1-2; TRBD1 matches 9 bases. The CDR3 contains 15 residues. Germline V lookup: CDR1 SEHNR, CDR2 FQNEAQ (reference sequence). The ends lost 5 bases at V and 0 bases at J; junction bases unmatched: 4. The CDR3 DNA follows: TGTGCCAGCAGCCCCCGGGACAGGGCTAACTATGGCTACACCTTC. Encoded protein: CASSPRDRANYGYTF. The variable domain in full, with the rest retrieved from reference TRBV7-9 and TRBJ1-2, is DTGVSQNPRHKITKRGQNVTFRCDPISEHNRLYWYRQTLGQGPEFLTYFQNEAQLEKSRLLSDRFSAERPKGSFSTLEIQRTEQGDSAMYLCASSPRDRANYGYTFGSGTRLTVV.

This chain connects TRBV11-1 to TRBJ2-1; D call uncertain. The V gene's germline CDR1 is SGHAT and CDR2 FQDESV (reference sequence). The CDR3 runs 12 residues. Trimming removed 5 bases from V and 6 bases from J, with 8 bases in between. In nucleotides, the CDR3 is TGTGCCAGCAGCCTCCGGAGCAATGAGCAGTTCTTC. It codes for CASSLRSNEQFF.

The chain carries TRBV6-2 or TRBV6-3 and TRBJ1-5; 9 nucleotides align to TRBD1. The J segment lost 6 bases and the V segment lost 4 bases, leaving 10 bases of the junction unmatched. CDR3 length equals 16 residues. Germline CDR1 is MNHEY and CDR2 is SVGEGT. CDR3 region: CASSSQGAQSGQPQHF. The CDR3 DNA is TGTGCCAGCAGTTCACAGGGGGCTCAGTCGGGTCAGCCCCAGCATTTT.

The chain recombines TRBV19 with TRBJ1-1; no clear D gene. This CDR3 contains 10 residues. The ends were cut back, 8 bases at V and 5 bases at J, with 6 bases in the middle. Germline V gene sequence: CDR1 LNHDA, CDR2 SQIVND (reference sequence). The DNA for the CDR3 is TGTGCCAGTGGAGGGACTGAAGCTTTCTTT. Translated, it gives CASGGTEAFF.

This chain connects TRBV3-1 (or the pseudogene TRBV3-2) to TRBJ1-5, with 8 bases fitting TRBD1. The CDR3 has 14 amino acids. The V gene's germline CDR1 is LGHDT and CDR2 YNNKEL (reference sequence). V was clipped by 4 bases and J by 6 bases; unmatched bases: 5. CDR3 nucleotide sequence: TGTGCCAGCAGCCTAGGACAGGGTGGTCAGCCCCAGCATTTT. Protein product: CASSLGQGGQPQHF.

This clone was seen a few times. V usage is TRBV5-4 and J usage is TRBJ2-1; 9 bases align to TRBD1. This CDR3 region has 15 residues. Trimming cost V 3 bases and J 5 bases; bases outside gene matches: 6. The germline V gene has CDR1 SGHNT and CDR2 YYREEE (reference sequence). Here the CDR3 reads CASSSAGQGHNEQFF. Written as DNA, the CDR3 is TGTGCCAGCAGCTCGGCGGGACAGGGACACAATGAGCAGTTCTTC.

The chain couples TRBV11-2 to TRBJ2-5; TRBD1 might be the D (5 bases). CDR3 length equals 14 residues. Per germline, CDR1 SGHAT and CDR2 FQNNGV. The germline V and J ends were trimmed by 4 bases and 4 bases, with 13 bases remaining between them. For the CDR3, the DNA is TGTGCCAGCAGCTCACAGGTTATGACAGAGACCCAGTACTTC. The encoded protein is CASSSQVMTETQYF.

The genes are TRBV6-1 and TRBJ1-2; unclear D gene. The V end lost 0 bases, the J end lost 3 bases, and 2 bases lay between the germline ends. Germline-derived CDR1 and CDR2 are MNHNS and SASEGT. The CDR3 consists of 12 residues. The CDR3 nucleotides read TGTGCCAGCAGTGAAGCCGACTATGGCTACACCTTC. Its translation: CASSEADYGYTF.

The V and J genes are TRBV5-1 and TRBJ1-2, with 7 bases fitting TRBD1. V lost 1 base, J lost 4 bases, and 7 bases stayed unmatched. CDR3 length equals 15 residues. Germline values: CDR1 SGHRS, CDR2 YFSETQ. As DNA, the CDR3 is TGCGCCAGCAGCTTGACAGGGGAGACTATCTATGGCTACACCTTC. Amino acid sequence: CASSLTGETIYGYTF.

The chain carries TRBV6-5 and TRBJ2-7; perhaps TRBD2 as D (6 bases). CDR1 and CDR2 from the germline V gene are MNHEY and SVGAGI. The CDR3 length is 14 residues. The V end lost 4 bases, the J end lost 0 bases, and 10 bases lay between the germline ends. The CDR3 loop is CASSWDGSSYEQYF. The CDR3 bases are TGTGCCAGCAGTTGGGACGGGAGCTCCTACGAGCAGTACTTC.

The count of this clone is one. The chain links TRBV30 to TRBJ1-6; perhaps TRBD1 as D (6 bases). The CDR3 spans 14 residues. Trimming removed 7 bases at V and 4 bases at J, with 14 bases between. Germline assignment: CDR1 GTSNPN and CDR2 SVGIG (reference sequence). As DNA, the CDR3 is TGTGCCTACCAACGGGACAATTATAATTCACCCCTCCACTTT. It encodes CAYQRDNYNSPLHF.

The chain links TRBV7-9 to TRBJ2-2; 7 bases agree with TRBD1. The trim removed 5 bases at V and 2 bases at J, leaving 8 bases unmatched. CDR1 and CDR2 (germline): SEHNR, FQNEAQ (reference sequence). There are 16 residues in the CDR3. The CDR3 DNA reads TGTGCCAGCAGCCCACCCGGGACAGTAAACACCGGGGAGCTGTTTTTT. Its protein is CASSPPGTVNTGELFF.

This sequence joins TRBV29-1 and TRBJ2-5; D is perhaps TRBD2 (5 bases). This CDR3 region has 13 residues. Between the trimmed V and J ends, which lost 3 bases and 2 bases, there was a span of 10 bases. The germline gives CDR1 SQVTM, CDR2 ANQGSEA. Written as DNA, the CDR3 is TGCAGCGTTGACCCGGGAACGCAAGAGACCCAGTACTTC. Translating it yields CSVDPGTQETQYF.

This clone was detected only a few times. The genes are TRBV5-1 and TRBJ2-1; 8 bases match TRBD2. The CDR3 extends over 15 amino acids. V was pared by 1 base and J by 2 bases, with 2 bases of the junction left unmatched. Germline V lookup: CDR1 SGHRS, CDR2 YFSETQ. The CDR3 reads CASSLQAGAYNEQFF. The CDR3 DNA is TGCGCCAGCAGCTTGCAAGCGGGAGCCTACAATGAGCAGTTCTTC.

The chain links TRBV4-2 to TRBJ1-1; D unresolved. With 3 bases removed from V and 6 bases from J, the gap between germline ends came to 8 bases. The CDR3 length is 12 residues. Per the germline V gene, CDR1 is LGHNA and CDR2 is YNFKEQ. The CDR3 sequence is CASSQAGPEAFF. Here the CDR3 DNA reads TGTGCCAGCAGCCAGGCAGGTCCTGAAGCTTTCTTT.

The chain employs TRBV3-1 (or the pseudogene TRBV3-2) and TRBJ1-2, with 8 bases identical to TRBD1. The V gene's germline CDR1 is LGHDT and CDR2 YNNKEL (reference sequence). The trim removed 5 bases at V and 4 bases at J, leaving 6 bases unmatched. This CDR3 is 14 amino acids long. CDR3 residues: CASSKPDRVYGYTF. CDR3 bases: TGTGCCAGCAGCAAGCCGGACAGGGTCTATGGCTACACCTTC.

The J gene is TRBJ1-5, the V gene TRBV19; D unclear. Per germline, CDR1 LNHDA and CDR2 SQIVND (reference sequence). The V and J ends lost 8 bases and 3 bases respectively, with 11 bases between them. This CDR3 is built from 13 residues. The CDR3 sequence is CASGSGSNQPQHF. CDR3 in DNA: TGTGCCAGTGGCTCGGGTTCCAATCAGCCCCAGCATTTT. Filled out from reference TRBV19 and TRBJ1-5, the complete variable domain reads DGGITQSPKYLFRKEGQNVTLSCEQNLNHDAMYWYRQDPGQGLRLIYYSQIVNDFQKGDIAEGYSVSREKKESFPLTVTSAQKNPTAFYLCASGSGSNQPQHFGDGTRLSIL.

V and J are TRBV4-2 and TRBJ2-1; 7 positions match TRBD2. Germline trimming cut 4 bases from V and 8 bases from J; bases unmatched to any gene: 5. The germline gives CDR1 LGHNA, CDR2 YNFKEQ. The CDR3 is made up of 13 amino acids. This chain's CDR3 is CASSPTAGDEQFF. Here the CDR3 DNA reads TGTGCCAGCAGCCCTACGGCGGGGGATGAGCAGTTCTTC.

The V gene is TRBV2, the J gene TRBJ1-2; D is perhaps TRBD1 (6 bases). CDR1 and CDR2 (germline): SNHLY, FYNNEI. The CDR3 totals 16 residues. The V gene lost 5 bases and the J gene lost 0 bases, with 16 bases spanning the gap. The CDR3 spells CASSTTGQPSNYGYTF. The CDR3 DNA sequence: TGTGCCAGCAGTACGACGGGACAACCGTCTAACTATGGCTACACCTTC.